Each of the 30 T cell receptor beta chains below was sequenced from the same sample in a study of blood T cell repertoires in COVID-19. Assay: immunoSEQ multiplex PCR; the TCRdb copy retains only in-frame clones and omits some. The sample lists about 280,000 clones, 85% occurring once. Source material: PBMCs or T cells enriched from blood (not recorded which). These receptors originate from a woman in her fifties or sixties who had recovered from COVID-19.

The chain carries TRBV6-6 and TRBJ2-7, with TRBD1 identical over 7 bases. J lost 2 bases, V lost 0 bases, and 4 bases had no gene match. Looked up from germline, CDR1 is MNHNY and CDR2 is SVGAGI (reference sequence). The CDR3 extends over 15 amino acids. CDR3 amino acids: CASSYSSQGAYEQYF. The CDR3 coding sequence is TGTGCCAGCAGTTACTCCTCTCAGGGGGCCTACGAGCAGTACTTC.

The chain has TRBV6-6 and TRBJ1-1; tentatively, D is TRBD1 (6 bases). With 5 bases removed from V and 6 bases from J, the gap between germline ends came to 13 bases. CDR1 is MNHNY and CDR2 is SVGAGI in the germline V gene (reference sequence). There are 13 residues in the CDR3. CDR3 sequence: CASSRTGLAEAFF. The CDR3 DNA reads as TGTGCCAGCAGTCGTACAGGGCTGGCTGAAGCTTTCTTT.

This sequence joins TRBV14 and TRBJ2-5; 10 positions match TRBD1. This CDR3 has 15 amino acids. Per germline, CDR1 SGHDN and CDR2 FVKESK. The J segment lost 3 bases and the V segment lost 4 bases, leaving 5 bases of the junction unmatched. The CDR3 region is CASSRLGTGEETQYF. The CDR3 DNA reads TGTGCCAGCAGCCGGCTAGGGACAGGGGAAGAGACCCAGTACTTC. The variable domain in full, with the rest retrieved from reference TRBV14 and TRBJ2-5, is EAGVTQFPSHSVIEKGQTVTLRCDPISGHDNLYWYRRVMGKEIKFLLHFVKESKQDESGMPNNRFLAERTGGTYSTLKVQPAELEDSGVYFCASSRLGTGEETQYFGPGTRLLVL.

This clone came up a few times. The chain uses TRBV4-1 and TRBJ1-3; maybe TRBD1 (5 bases). The CDR3 runs to 16 residues. The V end lost 1 base, the J end lost 0 bases, and 10 bases lay between the germline ends. Germline-derived CDR1 and CDR2 are MGHRA and YSYEKL. The CDR3 sequence: CASSQVVTVSGNTIYF. As DNA, the CDR3 is TGCGCCAGCAGCCAAGTCGTGACAGTCTCTGGAAACACCATATATTTT.

The chain uses TRBV3-1 (or the pseudogene TRBV3-2) and TRBJ1-6; 7 bases fit TRBD1. Trimming cost V 5 bases and J 4 bases; bases outside gene matches: 5. The germline gives CDR1 LGHDT, CDR2 YNNKEL (reference sequence). This CDR3 spans 15 amino acids. CDR3 DNA: TGTGCCAGCAGCTACGGGACAGCGTATAATTCACCCCTCCACTTT. Translated, it gives CASSYGTAYNSPLHF.

The gene calls are TRBV18 and TRBJ2-2; perhaps TRBD1 as D (6 bases). Trimming pared 0 bases from V and 5 bases from J, leaving 13 bases between. This CDR3 is built from 16 residues. In germline, CDR1 is KGHSH, CDR2 LQKENI. CDR3 DNA: TGTGCCAGCTCACCACCGGCGGGCAGGGGTACCGGGGAGCTGTTTTTT. Translation gives CASSPPAGRGTGELFF.

V is TRBV9 and J is TRBJ2-3, with 11 bases lining up with TRBD2. With 0 bases clipped from V and 3 bases from J, the junction kept 6 bases outside the gene matches. The CDR3 extends over 17 amino acids. Germline V gives CDR1 SGDLS, CDR2 YYNGEE. This CDR3 is CASSVGALAGGTDTQYF. Here the CDR3 DNA reads TGTGCCAGCAGCGTAGGGGCCCTAGCGGGAGGAACAGATACGCAGTATTTT.

V usage is TRBV3-1 (or the pseudogene TRBV3-2) and J usage is TRBJ1-2, with TRBD1 matching 12 bases. The germline gives CDR1 LGHDT, CDR2 YNNKEL (reference sequence). There are 15 residues in the CDR3. After removal of 3 bases from V and 6 bases from J, the junction contained 5 bases not matched to a gene. The CDR3 region is CASSHGGTGGDGYTF. CDR3 DNA sequence: TGTGCCAGCAGCCATGGAGGGACAGGGGGCGATGGCTACACCTTC.

On this clone: Other DNA sequences within the sample encode an identical CDR3. The chain has TRBV7-2 and TRBJ1-5; 10 bases match TRBD1. The V gene end was trimmed by 1 base and the J gene end by 4 bases; junction bases not matched to a gene: 1. From germline, CDR1 is SGHTA and CDR2 FQGNSA. There are 15 residues in the CDR3. CDR3 protein: CASSLGTGGNQPQHF. The CDR3 DNA sequence: TGTGCCAGCAGCTTAGGGACAGGGGGGAATCAGCCCCAGCATTTT.

The CDR3 spells CATSALGGNEQFF. The CDR3 DNA sequence: TGTGCCACCAGTGCCCTAGGCGGTAATGAGCAGTTCTTC. The chain combines TRBV24-1 with TRBJ2-1, with D hard to call. Between the trimmed V and J ends, which lost 5 bases and 7 bases, there was a span of 11 bases. The CDR3 consists of 13 residues. Germline CDR1 reads KGHDR; CDR2 reads SFDVKD.

This chain links TRBV2 with TRBJ1-5; TRBD1 agrees at 8 bases. Germline values: CDR1 SNHLY, CDR2 FYNNEI. This CDR3 is 15 amino acids long. J lost 5 bases, V lost 4 bases, and 7 bases had no gene match. The CDR3 region is CASSARTGRDQPQHF. The CDR3 region has the DNA TGTGCCAGCAGTGCCCGGACAGGGCGGGATCAGCCCCAGCATTTT. Variable domain in full (rest from reference TRBV2 and TRBJ1-5): EPEVTQTPSHQVTQMGQEVILRCVPISNHLYFYWYRQILGQKVEFLVSFYNNEISEKSEIFDDQFSVERPDGSNFTLKIRSTKLEDSAMYFCASSARTGRDQPQHFGDGTRLSIL.

This clone was counted between two and nine times. The chain joins TRBV2 to TRBJ1-2, with TRBD1 matching over 10 bases. The V gene's germline CDR1 is SNHLY and CDR2 FYNNEI. After removal of 6 bases from V and 3 bases from J, the junction contained 4 bases not matched to a gene. The CDR3 has 14 residues. DNA for the CDR3: TGTGCCAGCAGACGACAGGGGGCCGACTATGGCTACACCTTC. Its protein is CASRRQGADYGYTF.

The V and J genes are TRBV2 and TRBJ2-1, with 7 bases that match TRBD1. Looked up from germline, CDR1 is SNHLY and CDR2 is FYNNEI. CDR3 length: 14 residues. V was pared by 8 bases and J by 5 bases, with 9 bases of the junction left unmatched. CDR3 DNA sequence: TGTGCCAGCCGAACGGGGACAGTAAACAATGAGCAGTTCTTC. Translating gives CASRTGTVNNEQFF.

The CDR3 region is CASDGGKENYGYTF. In nucleotides, the CDR3 is TGTGCCAGCGACGGAGGGAAGGAAAACTATGGCTACACCTTC. This chain links TRBV5-6 with TRBJ1-2, with D unresolved. CDR3 length equals 14 residues. Trimming took 7 bases from V and 2 from J, leaving 15 bases between them. Per the germline V gene, CDR1 is SGHDT and CDR2 is YYEEEE.

The chain couples TRBV19 to TRBJ2-5, with 9 bases identical to TRBD1. The V segment lost 3 bases and the J segment 5 bases; nucleotides outside the gene matches: 10. This CDR3 has 16 amino acids. Germline-derived CDR1 and CDR2 are LNHDA and SQIVND (reference sequence). The DNA for the CDR3 is TGTGCCAGTAGTATGGGTTCGGGACAGGGAGTGGAGACCCAGTACTTC. Protein sequence: CASSMGSGQGVETQYF. The variable domain in full, completed from reference TRBV19 and TRBJ2-5, reads DGGITQSPKYLFRKEGQNVTLSCEQNLNHDAMYWYRQDPGQGLRLIYYSQIVNDFQKGDIAEGYSVSREKKESFPLTVTSAQKNPTAFYLCASSMGSGQGVETQYFGPGTRLLVL.

The chain employs TRBV7-8 and TRBJ1-2; D is uncertain. Trimming shortened V by 1 base and J by 5 bases, and 23 bases separated the two germline ends. CDR1 and CDR2 from the germline V gene are SGHVS and FQNEAQ. The CDR3 covers 18 residues. For the CDR3, the DNA is TGTGCCAGCAGCTTAGTGACCGTGCGGGCCGGTTGGGTTTATGGCTACACCTTC. It is translated as CASSLVTVRAGWVYGYTF.

The chain uses TRBV18 and TRBJ1-1, with D uncertain. Germline V CDR1 and CDR2: KGHSH, LQKENI. The CDR3 runs to 15 residues. V was trimmed by 3 bases and J by 1 base, leaving 12 bases between them. CDR3 region: CASSPSPRENTEAFF. CDR3 sequence (DNA): TGTGCCAGCTCACCCTCCCCCCGGGAGAACACTGAAGCTTTCTTT.

The chain is built from TRBV7-7 and TRBJ2-5; D perhaps matches TRBD1 (5 bases). In germline, CDR1 is SSHAT, CDR2 FNYEAQ (reference sequence). The V end was cut by 1 base, the J end by 4 bases, with 13 bases between. This CDR3 region has 15 residues. The CDR3 region has the DNA TGTGCCAGCAGCTTAGATGTGGGGCAGAGAGAGACCCAGTACTTC. Translation: CASSLDVGQRETQYF.

V usage is TRBV4-1 and J usage is TRBJ1-6; no firm D call. Trimming stripped 2 bases from V and 10 bases from J, with 6 bases between. This CDR3 has 12 amino acids. Germline V gene data show CDR1 as MGHRA and CDR2 as YSYEKL. CDR3 sequence reads: CASSQPFSPLHF. The CDR3 bases are TGCGCCAGCAGCCAACCGTTCTCACCCCTCCACTTT.

The chain is built from TRBV20-1 and TRBJ1-1; D remains ambiguous. CDR1 and CDR2 (germline): DFQATT, SNEGSKA (reference sequence). The ends were cut back, 6 bases at V and 5 bases at J, with 10 bases in the middle. The CDR3 is made up of 11 amino acids. The CDR3 sequence is CSALPVTEAFF. In DNA, the CDR3 is TGCAGTGCCTTGCCAGTGACTGAAGCTTTCTTT.

The chain couples TRBV7-6 to TRBJ1-6, with D possibly TRBD1 on 5 matching bases. There are 17 residues in the CDR3. The V end lost 4 bases, the J end lost 7 bases, and 20 bases lay between the germline ends. Germline-derived CDR1 and CDR2 are SGHVS and FNYEAQ. CDR3 nucleotides: TGTGCCAGCAGCTCAATTCCGTGGGCTGGGGCAAATTCACCCCTCCACTTT. Amino acids: CASSSIPWAGANSPLHF.

The chain combines TRBV28 with TRBJ1-4; D perhaps matches TRBD1 (6 bases). Trimming took 6 bases from V and 5 from J, leaving 13 bases between them. The CDR3 is 14 residues long. CDR1 is MDHEN and CDR2 is SYDVKM in the germline V gene. The CDR3 region has the DNA TGTGCCAGCAGCCCCACAGGGACCAATGAAAAACTGTTTTTT. It encodes CASSPTGTNEKLFF. Using reference TRBV28 and TRBJ1-4 for the parts outside the CDR3, the full variable domain is DVKVTQSSRYLVKRTGEKVFLECVQDMDHENMFWYRQDPGLGLRLIYFSYDVKMKEKGDIPEGYSVSREKKERFSLILESASTNQTSMYLCASSPTGTNEKLFFGSGTQLSVL.

The chain recombines TRBV30 with TRBJ2-1; 7 nucleotides match TRBD1. V shed 7 bases and J 0 bases; nucleotides not matched to a gene: 9. The CDR3 spans 15 residues. Per the germline V gene, CDR1 is GTSNPN and CDR2 is SVGIG (reference sequence). This CDR3 reads CAYTLDRSSYNEQFF. The CDR3 bases are TGTGCCTACACCCTGGACAGGAGCTCCTACAATGAGCAGTTCTTC.

The chain employs TRBV5-1 and TRBJ1-1; D is ambiguous. CDR3 length: 14 residues. The V gene lost 0 bases and the J gene lost 1 base, with 7 bases spanning the gap. The germline gives CDR1 SGHRS, CDR2 YFSETQ. This CDR3 reads CASSLDSRNTEAFF. CDR3 DNA sequence: TGCGCCAGCAGCTTGGACAGCAGGAACACTGAAGCTTTCTTT.

V and J are TRBV15 and TRBJ1-2; D ambiguous. Germline values: CDR1 LNHNV, CDR2 YYDKDF (reference sequence). V was clipped by 0 bases and J by 7 bases, with 15 bases between them. CDR3 length: 15 amino acids. The CDR3 region is CATSRDPGSTSGYTF. The CDR3 bases are TGTGCCACCAGCAGAGATCCGGGAAGTACAAGTGGCTACACCTTC. Looking up the rest from reference TRBV15 and TRBJ1-2 gives the full variable domain: DAMVIQNPRYQVTQFGKPVTLSCSQTLNHNVMYWYQQKSSQAPKLLFHYYDKDFNNEADTPDNFQSRRPNTSFCFLDIRSPGLGDTAMYLCATSRDPGSTSGYTFGSGTRLTVV.

This clone was recorded a few times. This sequence joins TRBV7-3 and TRBJ1-2, with TRBD1 matching 9 bases. From germline, CDR1 is SGHTA and CDR2 FQGTGA. J was trimmed by 5 bases and V by 5 bases; bases with no gene match: 6. CDR3 length equals 14 residues. As DNA, the CDR3 is TGTGCCAGCAGCCTACATGGACAGGGGTATGGCTACACCTTC. Translating it yields CASSLHGQGYGYTF.

The chain recombines TRBV7-2 with TRBJ2-3; no reliable D call. This CDR3 spans 14 amino acids. V lost 5 bases and J 0 bases, leaving 9 bases between the germline ends. CDR1 SGHTA and CDR2 FQGNSA come from the germline V gene. DNA for the CDR3: TGTGCCAGCAGCGAGCCGGTTAGCACAGATACGCAGTATTTT. As protein: CASSEPVSTDTQYF.

This rearrangement joins TRBV29-1 to TRBJ2-5; 9 nucleotides line up with TRBD2. This CDR3 has 13 residues. CDR1 and CDR2 (germline): SQVTM, ANQGSEA. The V gene end was trimmed by 6 bases and the J gene end by 1 base; junction bases not matched to a gene: 3. CDR3 sequence reads: CSVGAGGQETQYF. The CDR3 nucleotides are TGCAGCGTGGGAGCGGGGGGCCAAGAGACCCAGTACTTC.

The CDR3 bases are TGCAGCGTTAAAACAGGGGCCAATGCGGACACTGAAGCTTTCTTT. Translating gives CSVKTGANADTEAFF. V gene TRBV29-1 combines with J gene TRBJ1-1; TRBD1 agrees at 7 bases. The CDR3 is 15 amino acids. The J segment lost 3 bases and the V segment lost 5 bases, leaving 12 bases of the junction unmatched. Germline V gene lookup returns CDR1 SQVTM and CDR2 ANQGSEA.

The J gene is TRBJ2-5, the V gene TRBV25-1, with 7 bases matching TRBD2. Unmatched junction bases numbered 7, after V lost 5 bases and J lost 1 base. There are 15 residues in the CDR3. The germline V gene has CDR1 MGHDK and CDR2 SYGVNS. The CDR3 region has the DNA TGTGCCAGCAGTCTCCATTCTAGCGGCCAAGAGACCCAGTACTTC. Its translation: CASSLHSSGQETQYF.